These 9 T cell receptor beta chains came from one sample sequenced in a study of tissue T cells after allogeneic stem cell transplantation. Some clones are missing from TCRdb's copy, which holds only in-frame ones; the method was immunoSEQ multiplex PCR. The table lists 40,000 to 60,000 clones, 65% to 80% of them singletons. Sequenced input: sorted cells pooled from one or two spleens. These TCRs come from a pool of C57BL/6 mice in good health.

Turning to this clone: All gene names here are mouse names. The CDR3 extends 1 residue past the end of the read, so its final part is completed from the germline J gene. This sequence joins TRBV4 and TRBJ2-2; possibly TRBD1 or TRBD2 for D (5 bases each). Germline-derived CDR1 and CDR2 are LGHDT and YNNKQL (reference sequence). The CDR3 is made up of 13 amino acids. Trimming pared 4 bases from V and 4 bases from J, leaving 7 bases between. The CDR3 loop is CASSWGGTGQLYF. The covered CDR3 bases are TGTGCCAGCAGCTGGGGCGGCACCGGGCAGCTCTAC.

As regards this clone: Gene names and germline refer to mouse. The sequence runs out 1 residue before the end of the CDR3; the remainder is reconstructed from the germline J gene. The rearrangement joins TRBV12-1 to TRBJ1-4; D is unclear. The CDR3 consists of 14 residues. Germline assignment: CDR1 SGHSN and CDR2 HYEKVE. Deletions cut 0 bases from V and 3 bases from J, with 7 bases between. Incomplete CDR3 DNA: TGTGCCAGCTCTCTCCGGGGAGCCAACGAAAGATTATTT. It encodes CASSLRGANERLF. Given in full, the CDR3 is CASSLRGANERLFF.

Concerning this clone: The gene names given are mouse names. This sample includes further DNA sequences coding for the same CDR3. CDR3 residues: CASSLVGDEQYF. The sequenced part of the CDR3 DNA is TGTGCCAGCAGCTTAGTAGGAGATGAACAGTAC. This chain joins TRBV3 and TRBJ2-7; D remains ambiguous. The observed sequence ends 1 residue before the CDR3 terminus, with the missing tail filled in from the germline J gene. Germline loops: CDR1 SNHLY, CDR2 FYNGKV (reference sequence). Trimming removed 1 base from V and 5 bases from J, with 6 bases in between. CDR3 length equals 12 residues.

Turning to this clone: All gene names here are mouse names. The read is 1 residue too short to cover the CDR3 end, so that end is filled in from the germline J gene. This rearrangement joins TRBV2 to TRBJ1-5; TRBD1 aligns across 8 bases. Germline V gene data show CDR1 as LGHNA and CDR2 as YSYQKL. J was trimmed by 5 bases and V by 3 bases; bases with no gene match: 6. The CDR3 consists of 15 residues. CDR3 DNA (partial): TGTGCCAGCAGCCACCGGACAGGGAAGGACCAGGCTCCGCTT. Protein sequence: CASSHRTGKDQAPL. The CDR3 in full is CASSHRTGKDQAPLF.

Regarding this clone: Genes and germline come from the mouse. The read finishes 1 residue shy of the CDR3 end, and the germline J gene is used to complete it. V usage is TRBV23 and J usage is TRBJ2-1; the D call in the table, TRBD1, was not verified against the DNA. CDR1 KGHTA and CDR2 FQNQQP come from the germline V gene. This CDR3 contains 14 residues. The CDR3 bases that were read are TGCTCCAGCAGTCCGGGACAGTTCTATGCTGAGCAGTTC. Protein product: CSSSPGQFYAEQF. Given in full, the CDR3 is CSSSPGQFYAEQFF.

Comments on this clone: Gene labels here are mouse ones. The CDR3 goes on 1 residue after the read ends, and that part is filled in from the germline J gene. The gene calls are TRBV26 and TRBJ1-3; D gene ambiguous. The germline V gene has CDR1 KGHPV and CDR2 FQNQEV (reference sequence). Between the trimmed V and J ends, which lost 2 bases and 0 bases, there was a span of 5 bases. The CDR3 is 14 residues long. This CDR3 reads CASSLGPSGNTLYF. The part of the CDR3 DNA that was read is TGTGCCAGCAGTCTGGGACCTTCTGGAAATACGCTCTAT.

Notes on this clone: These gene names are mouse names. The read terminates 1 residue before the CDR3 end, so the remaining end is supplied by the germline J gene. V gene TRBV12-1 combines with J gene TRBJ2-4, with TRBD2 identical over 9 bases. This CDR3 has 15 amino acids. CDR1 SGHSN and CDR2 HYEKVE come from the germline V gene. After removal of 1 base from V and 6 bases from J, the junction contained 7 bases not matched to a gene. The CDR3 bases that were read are TGTGCCAGCTCTCTGGTGGGGGGGCGCAAGAACACCTTGTAC. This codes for CASSLVGGRKNTLY. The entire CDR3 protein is CASSLVGGRKNTLYF.

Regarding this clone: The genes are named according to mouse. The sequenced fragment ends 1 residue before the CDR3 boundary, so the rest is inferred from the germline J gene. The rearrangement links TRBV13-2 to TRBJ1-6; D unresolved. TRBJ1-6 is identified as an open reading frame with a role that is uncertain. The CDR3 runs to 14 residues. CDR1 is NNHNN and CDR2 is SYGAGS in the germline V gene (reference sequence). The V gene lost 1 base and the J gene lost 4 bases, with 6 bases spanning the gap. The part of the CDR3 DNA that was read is TGTGCCAGCGGTGATAACAATTATAATTCGCCCCTCTAC. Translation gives CASGDNNYNSPLY. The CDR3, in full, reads CASGDNNYNSPLYF.

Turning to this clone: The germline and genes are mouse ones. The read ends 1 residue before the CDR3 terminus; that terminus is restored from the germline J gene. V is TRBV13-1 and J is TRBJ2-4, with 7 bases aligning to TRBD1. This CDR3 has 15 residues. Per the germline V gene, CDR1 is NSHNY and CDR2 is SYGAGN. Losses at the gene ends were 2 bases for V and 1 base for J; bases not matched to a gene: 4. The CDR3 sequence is CASSDRGLGQNTLYF. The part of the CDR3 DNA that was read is TGTGCCAGCAGTGACAGGGGGTTGGGTCAAAACACCTTGTAC.